This TCR beta chain was recovered during a study of radiotherapy plus CTLA-4 blockade in lung cancer listed by TCRdb under 2018. For the study in its entirety: Among the enrolled patients, 18% had an objective response, and less than 40% reached disease control. Study-wide findings and limitations: After treatment with radiotherapy and ipilimumab, TCR clones that originated in tumors expanded in peripheral blood. The strongest predictors of response, as reported, were early dynamic changes in blood T cell clones along with a rise in serum interferon-beta after radiation.

To prepare the library, the immunoSEQ multiplex PCR assay was applied. Entries here come from immuneACCESS through TCRdb and include only in-frame sequences with V and J called. Some clones fail to appear in such tables; in the studies checked, an unresolved V gene covers under half of the shortfall, and the cause of the remainder is unknown. This sample comprises about 50,000 clones, roughly 86% of them detected only once. Approximately 5% of the sample is taken by the ten largest. Taken from cysteine to phenylalanine, the CDR3 has 16 residues. Only the CDR3 part of the read is kept: 48 bases, read in frame from the first base. V is pared back by 6 bases and J by 2 bases, with 14 bases lying between the germline termini. The germline V gene yields MDHEN for CDR1 and SYDVKM for CDR2. To note about this clone: Its antigen has not been determined. No per-base quality is available; no much larger clone lies one base away. Other DNA sequences in the sample encode the same CDR3.

In this study, focal radiation therapy paired with CTLA-4 blockade (ipilimumab) was tested in patients who had chemo-refractory metastatic non-small-cell lung cancer. In this chain, TRBV28 is recombined with TRBJ2-6; the D gene assignment is ambiguous. The specimen comprised peripheral blood, sampled from a patient treated with radiotherapy plus ipilimumab. This receptor was taken from a human donor with non-small cell lung cancer whose response to radiotherapy plus ipilimumab could not be evaluated. The CDR3 loop reads CASRNSRLAGANVLTF. The nucleotide sequence reads TGTGCCAGCAGGAACTCCCGTTTGGCTGGGGCCAACGTCCTGACTTTC.